Each of the 8 T cell receptor beta chains below was sequenced from the same sample in a study of prognosis after radiotherapy for stage I lung cancer. Genomic DNA served as the source from which two-round multiplex PCR generated TCR beta CDR3 amplicons. Primers specific to each TRBV and TRBJ gene drove first-round PCR. TCRdb passed the multiplex PCR reads through MiXCR, listing each CDR3 protein once. The profile shows approximately 25,000 distinct CDR3 sequences, roughly 46% of them singletons. The sequenced sample was PBMCs, obtained before or after stereotactic body radiation therapy (not recorded which). The receptors here all came from a donor older than 45 with non-small cell lung cancer.

About this clonotype itself: An end of the junction differs from the germline gene, which may be a read error. V is TRBV7-6 and J is TRBJ2-7; the match to TRBD1 covers 8 bases. Germline assignment: CDR1 SGHVS and CDR2 FNYEAQ. The CDR3 sequence is 15 residues long. The CDR3 DNA sequence: TGTGCCATCAGCTCATGGCCGGGACAGGAGTACGAGCAGTACTTC. Translated, it gives CAISSWPGQEYEQYF.

This clonotype occurred many times. J is TRBJ2-7 and V is TRBV20-1; 10 bases align to TRBD1. Trimming removed 5 bases from V and 0 bases from J; junction bases left unmatched: 7. The germline V gene encodes CDR1 DFQATT and CDR2 SNEGSKA (reference sequence). This CDR3 contains 15 residues. The CDR3 DNA reads TGCAGTGCTGAGGGACAGGGGCAATCCTCCTACGAGCAGTACTTC. Translated, it gives CSAEGQGQSSYEQYF.

The chain employs TRBV7-3 and TRBJ2-3; D uncertain. The germline V gene has CDR1 SGHTA and CDR2 FQGTGA. This CDR3 has 13 residues. The V end lost 3 bases, the J end lost 0 bases, and 4 bases lay between the germline ends. The CDR3 is CASSFSSTDTQYF. In nucleotides, the CDR3 is TGTGCCAGCAGCTTTTCCAGCACAGATACGCAGTATTTT. Combining the CDR3 with reference TRBV7-3 and TRBJ2-3 gives the whole variable domain GAGVSQTPSNKVTEKGKYVELRCDPISGHTALYWYRQSLGQGPEFLIYFQGTGAADDSGLPNDRFFAVRPEGSVSTLKIQRTERGDSAVYLCASSFSSTDTQYFGPGTRLTVL.

By proportion, this clonotype is medium-sized. The gene calls are TRBV20-1 and TRBJ2-1; TRBD1 matches 7 bases. The trim removed 1 base at V and 0 bases at J, leaving 3 bases unmatched. Germline V gene data show CDR1 as DFQATT and CDR2 as SNEGSKA (reference sequence). The CDR3 contains 15 residues. The CDR3 DNA follows: TGCAGTGCTAGAGGACAGGGAAGCTCCTACAATGAGCAGTTCTTC. This encodes CSARGQGSSYNEQFF.

The chain employs TRBV6-2 or TRBV6-3 and TRBJ1-5; 7 bases match TRBD1. Per the germline V gene, CDR1 is MNHEY and CDR2 is SVGEGT. The V gene end was trimmed by 10 bases and the J gene end by 6 bases; junction bases not matched to a gene: 12. There are 14 residues in the CDR3. DNA of the CDR3: TGTGCCATCAGCCCTAACAGGGGATGTCAGCCCCAGCATTTT. It yields the protein CAISPNRGCQPQHF.

This clonotype was seen only a few times. This is likely an artifact of a read error, given a far larger clone one base away. V gene TRBV6-1 combines with J gene TRBJ2-2, with a possible D match to TRBD2 (6 bases). V shed 5 bases and J shed 1 base, with 11 bases lying between them. The CDR3 runs to 15 residues. CDR1 is MNHNS, CDR2 SASEGT, per germline. CDR3 DNA sequence: TGTGCCAGCAGTTGGGCGGGGTGGAACACCGGGGAGCTGTTTTTT. This encodes CASSWAGWNTGELFF.

This clonotype appeared a single time. This likely traces to a read error, being one base from a far larger clone. This chain's CDR3 is CASRLETVADNSPLHF. The CDR3 DNA is TGTGCCAGCAGACTCGAGACAGTGGCGGATAATTCACCCCTCCACTTT. V and J are TRBV6-5 and TRBJ1-6, with D perhaps matching TRBD1 (5 bases). This CDR3 has 16 amino acids. The germline V gene has CDR1 MNHEY and CDR2 SVGAGI. V was cut by 6 bases and J by 5 bases, with 17 bases left in between.

This clonotype was detected only once. The rearrangement links TRBV20-1 to TRBJ2-7; TRBD1 is a possible D gene (5 bases). The CDR3 contains 12 residues. V lost 0 bases and J 5 bases, leaving 8 bases between the germline ends. Germline-derived CDR1 and CDR2 are DFQATT and SNEGSKA (reference sequence). The CDR3 DNA follows: TGCAGTGCTAGAGAAGGGGCCCACGAGCAGTACTTC. Amino acid sequence: CSAREGAHEQYF.